A single sample gave rise to the 27 T cell receptor beta chains below, sequenced in a study of T cells after yellow fever vaccination. TCRdb redid the calling of the 5' RACE reads with MiXCR, one entry per CDR3 protein. The sample shows around 600,000 distinct CDR3 sequences, about 12% of them seen only once. The sample consisted of PBMCs, taken on the day of the yellow fever booster vaccination. These receptors originate from a man in his thirties or forties who received the YFV17D yellow fever vaccine.

The J gene is TRBJ2-5, the V gene TRBV7-2; D might be TRBD2 (5 bases). CDR3 size: 16 residues. Germline assignment: CDR1 SGHTA and CDR2 FQGNSA. The ends were cut back, 3 bases at V and 5 bases at J, with 19 bases in the middle. The CDR3 is CASSFGLMVGGETQYF. CDR3 DNA: TGTGCCAGCAGCTTCGGACTCATGGTTGGTGGGGAGACCCAGTACTTC. The entire variable domain, with the rest obtained from reference TRBV7-2 and TRBJ2-5, is as follows: GAGVSQSPSNKVTEKGKDVELRCDPISGHTALYWYRQSLGQGLEFLIYFQGNSAPDKSGLPSDRFSAERTGGSVSTLTIQRTQQEDSAVYLCASSFGLMVGGETQYFGPGTRLLVL.

The genes are TRBV12-3 or TRBV12-4 and TRBJ1-1; D possibly corresponds to TRBD1 (6 bases). The CDR3 runs 11 residues. The V gene lost 7 bases and the J gene lost 8 bases, with 11 bases spanning the gap. The CDR3 loop reads CASTPDREAFF. DNA for the CDR3: TGTGCCAGCACTCCCGACAGGGAAGCTTTCTTT.

The chain has TRBV20-1 and TRBJ2-7; D not certain. This CDR3 comprises 14 residues. Germline V gene data show CDR1 as DFQATT and CDR2 as SNEGSKA (reference sequence). Trimming removed 0 bases from V and 2 bases from J, with 11 bases in between. This chain's CDR3 is CSARDKNDPYEQYF. The CDR3 region has the DNA TGCAGTGCTAGAGATAAGAATGACCCCTACGAGCAGTACTTC.

This clonotype was counted many times. The rearrangement joins TRBV18 to TRBJ2-1; tentatively, D is TRBD1 or TRBD2 (5 bases each). Per germline, CDR1 KGHSH and CDR2 LQKENI. Trimming shortened V by 6 bases and J by 5 bases, and 14 bases separated the two germline ends. This CDR3 spans 14 amino acids. The CDR3 region is CASSHPGPHNEQFF. CDR3 bases: TGTGCCAGCTCTCATCCGGGACCCCACAATGAGCAGTTCTTC.

The chain couples TRBV30 to TRBJ1-2; D uncertain. From germline, CDR1 is GTSNPN and CDR2 SVGIG (reference sequence). V was pared by 3 bases and J by 4 bases, with 15 bases between. The CDR3 contains 14 residues. CDR3 amino acids: CAWRLMASTYGYTF. The CDR3 DNA follows: TGTGCCTGGAGATTAATGGCTTCGACCTATGGCTACACCTTC.

The J gene is TRBJ2-5, the V gene TRBV10-3, with D possibly matching TRBD1 (5 bases). The CDR3 has 14 residues. Germline V gene lookup returns CDR1 ENHRY and CDR2 SYGVKD. Deletions cut 0 bases from V and 4 bases from J, with 9 bases between. The DNA of the CDR3 is TGTGCCATCAGTGAGTCGATGGGGCGAGAGACCCAGTACTTC. Translating it yields CAISESMGRETQYF.

The rearrangement uses TRBV4-3 and TRBJ2-7; D unclear. The CDR3 covers 15 residues. The V end was cut by 0 bases, the J end by 3 bases, with 12 bases between. Germline CDR1 is LGHNA and CDR2 is YSLEER. The CDR3: CASSQEWRTNYEQYF. The CDR3, as DNA: TGCGCCAGCAGCCAAGAGTGGCGGACCAACTACGAGCAGTACTTC.

This clonotype has a handful of counts. V and J are TRBV20-1 and TRBJ2-7; TRBD1 is a possible D gene (6 bases). The CDR3 contains 14 residues. V lost 2 bases to trimming and J lost 2 bases, with 13 bases between them. The V gene's germline CDR1 is DFQATT and CDR2 SNEGSKA (reference sequence). Here the CDR3 DNA reads TGCAGTGCTAGACAAGTGGACAGCACCTACGAGCAGTACTTC. Protein product: CSARQVDSTYEQYF.

This clonotype occurred a few times. This rearrangement joins TRBV11-2 to TRBJ2-1; 7 bases agree with TRBD2. CDR3 length equals 18 residues. The V gene end was trimmed by 5 bases and the J gene end by 2 bases; junction bases not matched to a gene: 15. Germline CDR1 SGHAT, CDR2 FQNNGV. CDR3 sequence reads: CASSSSTLAGVAYNEQFF. The CDR3 DNA is TGTGCCAGCAGCAGTTCCACCCTGGCGGGAGTTGCCTACAATGAGCAGTTCTTC.

This clonotype was detected many times. J is TRBJ2-7 and V is TRBV7-2; 10 nucleotides line up with TRBD2. J gave up 1 base and V 5 bases, and 5 bases lay outside the gene matches. This CDR3 has 15 residues. CDR1 and CDR2 (germline): SGHTA, FQGNSA. CDR3 protein: CASSPDSGRSYEQYF. The CDR3 nucleotides read TGTGCCAGCAGCCCGGATAGCGGGAGGTCCTACGAGCAGTACTTC. Full variable domain (remainder filled in from reference TRBV7-2 and TRBJ2-7): GAGVSQSPSNKVTEKGKDVELRCDPISGHTALYWYRQSLGQGLEFLIYFQGNSAPDKSGLPSDRFSAERTGGSVSTLTIQRTQQEDSAVYLCASSPDSGRSYEQYFGPGTRLTVT.

This clonotype was counted at least ten times. CDR3 coding DNA: TGTGCCAGCAGCTTAGACCAGGGATCCTACGAGCAGTACTTC. Its protein is CASSLDQGSYEQYF. The V call is TRBV7-9, the J call TRBJ2-7; TRBD1 is a possible D gene (5 bases). The CDR3 has 14 residues. CDR1 and CDR2 (germline): SEHNR, FQNEAQ (reference sequence). Deletions cut 1 base from V and 1 base from J, with 8 bases between.

There are a few counts of this clonotype. The CDR3 spells CASQSLGGTDTQYF. The CDR3 DNA is TGTGCCAGCCAGTCCCTGGGGGGCACAGATACGCAGTATTTT. The chain is built from TRBV6-1 and TRBJ2-3; D may be TRBD1 or TRBD2 (5 bases each). Germline CDR1 reads MNHNS; CDR2 reads SASEGT. The CDR3 has 14 amino acids. Trimming left V 8 bases short and J 1 base short, with 13 bases between.

There are a few counts of this clonotype. The rearrangement uses TRBV3-1 and TRBJ2-5; TRBD2 matches at 11 bases. Germline V gene data show CDR1 as LGHDT and CDR2 as YNNKEL (reference sequence). CDR3 size: 19 residues. V shed 4 bases and J 1 base; nucleotides not matched to a gene: 14. For the CDR3, the DNA is TGTGCCAGCAGCCTCACTTTGGGTACCGGGACTAGCGGCCAAGAGACCCAGTACTTC. Its translation is CASSLTLGTGTSGQETQYF.

The chain links TRBV28 to TRBJ2-5; D is unclear. V was shortened by 5 bases and J by 5 bases, with 9 bases between the two germline ends. The CDR3 consists of 12 residues. In germline, CDR1 is MDHEN, CDR2 SYDVKM. CDR3 in DNA: TGTGCCAGCAGTCTCCTAATGGAGACCCAGTACTTC. Residues: CASSLLMETQYF.

This clonotype was seen ten or more times. The chain recombines TRBV6-5 with TRBJ2-2; D unresolved. Trimming stripped 0 bases from V and 6 bases from J, with 2 bases between. From germline, CDR1 is MNHEY and CDR2 SVGAGI. The CDR3 spans 12 residues. CDR3 nucleotide sequence: TGTGCCAGCAGTTACTCGGCCGGGGAGCTGTTTTTT. Encoded protein: CASSYSAGELFF.

This clonotype was detected only a few times. This chain links TRBV7-9 with TRBJ2-7; the match to TRBD1 covers 9 bases. V lost 4 bases, J lost 6 bases, and 7 bases stayed unmatched. CDR3 length: 14 amino acids. CDR1 SEHNR and CDR2 FQNEAQ come from the germline V gene (reference sequence). The CDR3 bases are TGTGCCAGCAGCTACGGACAGGGGCGAGGCGAGCAGTACTTC. It yields the protein CASSYGQGRGEQYF.

The genes are TRBV6-2 or TRBV6-3 and TRBJ2-7; maybe TRBD1 (5 bases). Trimming cost V 7 bases and J 5 bases, with 9 bases left between them. Germline CDR1 is MNHEY and CDR2 is SVGEGT. This CDR3 region has 11 residues. In DNA, the CDR3 is TGTGCCAGCACGCAGGGCGACGAGCAGTACTTC. Amino acid sequence: CASTQGDEQYF.

This chain connects TRBV7-2 to TRBJ2-4; 8 bases align to TRBD2. The CDR3 sequence is 14 residues long. The ends lost 2 bases at V and 8 bases at J; junction bases unmatched: 5. CDR1 and CDR2 from the germline V gene are SGHTA and FQGNSA. CDR3 coding DNA: TGTGCCAGCAGCTTATTTAGCGGGACCTACATTCAGTACTTC. It codes for CASSLFSGTYIQYF.

This clonotype occurred a few times. The gene calls are TRBV6-5 and TRBJ1-5, with a weak D call TRBD1 (5 bases). Per germline, CDR1 MNHEY and CDR2 SVGAGI. The CDR3 runs to 18 residues. Trimming stripped 6 bases from V and 0 bases from J, with 21 bases between. CDR3 DNA: TGTGCCAGCAGCTCCTCGGCCTGGGGCCTGGGTAGCAATCAGCCCCAGCATTTT. This codes for CASSSSAWGLGSNQPQHF.

This clonotype was observed many times. The chain links TRBV5-4 to TRBJ1-1, with unresolved D. The length of the CDR3 is 13 residues. V lost 4 bases, J lost 0 bases, and 7 bases lay in between. Germline V CDR1 and CDR2: SGHNT, YYREEE (reference sequence). The CDR3 loop is CASSPALNTEAFF. For the CDR3, the DNA is TGTGCCAGCAGCCCGGCACTGAACACTGAAGCTTTCTTT.

This chain uses TRBV29-1 with TRBJ1-1, with D maybe TRBD1 (6 bases). Between the trimmed V and J ends, which lost 4 bases and 1 base, there was a span of 13 bases. The CDR3 is made up of 14 amino acids. Germline loops: CDR1 SQVTM, CDR2 ANQGSEA. CDR3 sequence (DNA): TGCAGCGTTGCGGACAGAGCTTCGAACACTGAAGCTTTCTTT. Protein product: CSVADRASNTEAFF.

This chain uses TRBV27 with TRBJ2-1, with D unresolved. Trimming took off 0 bases at V and 9 bases at J, with 9 bases between the two ends. From germline, CDR1 is MNHEY and CDR2 SMNVEV (reference sequence). The CDR3 length is 13 residues. This chain's CDR3 is CASSLSWEGEQFF. DNA for the CDR3: TGTGCCAGCAGTTTATCATGGGAAGGTGAGCAGTTCTTC.

This clonotype has a handful of counts. This chain connects TRBV28 to TRBJ2-7, with TRBD2 matching 7 bases. Per germline, CDR1 MDHEN and CDR2 SYDVKM. The CDR3 covers 12 residues. V shed 11 bases, J shed 6 bases, and the junction held 10 bases outside the gene matches. The CDR3 sequence: CAGKGLSREQYF. The CDR3, as DNA: TGTGCCGGAAAGGGACTATCACGCGAGCAGTACTTC. The variable domain in full, completed from reference TRBV28 and TRBJ2-7, reads DVKVTQSSRYLVKRTGEKVFLECVQDMDHENMFWYRQDPGLGLRLIYFSYDVKMKEKGDIPEGYSVSREKKERFSLILESASTNQTSMYLCAGKGLSREQYFGPGTRLTVT.

The chain recombines TRBV4-3 with TRBJ2-2, with D tentatively TRBD2 (6 bases). The V end was cut by 4 bases, the J end by 0 bases, with 12 bases between. The CDR3 runs 16 residues. The germline CDR1 and CDR2 sequences are LGHNA and YSLEER. The CDR3 DNA sequence: TGCGCCAGCAGCCCAGGCGGGGCCACGAACACCGGGGAGCTGTTTTTT. Translating it yields CASSPGGATNTGELFF.

This clonotype turned up a few times. This chain connects TRBV9 to TRBJ2-1; 9 bases agree with TRBD2. V was pared by 0 bases and J by 9 bases, with 7 bases of the junction left unmatched. This CDR3 spans 15 amino acids. Germline-derived CDR1 and CDR2 are SGDLS and YYNGEE. In DNA form, the CDR3 reads TGTGCCAGCAGCGTAGTGGGCGGGAGGGCCGGTGAGCAGTTCTTC. Translation: CASSVVGGRAGEQFF.

This clonotype occurred once. The rearrangement uses TRBV12-3 or TRBV12-4 and TRBJ2-2; no firm D call. Trimming stripped 5 bases from V and 4 bases from J, with 11 bases between. This CDR3 has 14 residues. CDR3 sequence reads: CASSPDWFTGELFF. The CDR3 nucleotides read TGTGCCAGCAGTCCCGACTGGTTCACCGGGGAGCTGTTTTTT.

DNA of the CDR3: TGTGCCAGCAGCCCAAGCGGGAGAACGGGATACGAGCAGTACTTC. Its protein product is CASSPSGRTGYEQYF. This chain uses TRBV7-2 with TRBJ2-7; 8 bases map to TRBD2. CDR1 and CDR2 from the germline V gene are SGHTA and FQGNSA. This CDR3 is 15 amino acids long. V shed 5 bases and J 4 bases; nucleotides not matched to a gene: 10.